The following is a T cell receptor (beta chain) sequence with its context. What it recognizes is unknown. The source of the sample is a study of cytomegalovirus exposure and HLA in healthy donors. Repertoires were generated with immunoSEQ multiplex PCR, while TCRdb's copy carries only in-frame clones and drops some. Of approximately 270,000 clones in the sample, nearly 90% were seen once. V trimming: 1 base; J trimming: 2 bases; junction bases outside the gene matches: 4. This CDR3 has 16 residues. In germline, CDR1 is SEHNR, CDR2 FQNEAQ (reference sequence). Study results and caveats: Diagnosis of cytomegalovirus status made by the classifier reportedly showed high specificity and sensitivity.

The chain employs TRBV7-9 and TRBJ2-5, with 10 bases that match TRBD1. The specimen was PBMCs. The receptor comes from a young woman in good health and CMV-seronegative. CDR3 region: CASSLGDRGLQETQYF. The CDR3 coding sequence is TGTGCCAGCAGCTTAGGGGACAGGGGACTTCAAGAGACCCAGTACTTC.